This T cell receptor beta chain was obtained from a study of CD8+ T cells in alopecia areata (dated by TCRdb to the late 2010s). Some background on the complete study: In both human patients and the C3H/HeJ mouse model, the study applied high-throughput TCRbeta sequencing to look at T cell clonal expansion in alopecia areata. In humans, TCRbeta sequencing was performed on scalp tissue and on sorted CD4+ and CD8+ peripheral blood T cells from healthy controls and from patients with patchy or totalis/universalis alopecia areata. Scalp clonality was compared among normal scalp (n=4), patchy alopecia areata scalp (n=8), and alopecia totalis/universalis scalp (n=8). RNA came from the PAXgene miRNA kit for fixed scalp, the miRNeasy kit for PBMCs, and the RNeasy kit for mouse skin. TCRbeta CDR3 regions were amplified by immunoSEQ multiplex PCR with 35 Vbeta forward and 13 Jbeta reverse primers. Points the paper makes about the study in general: Unlike mouse skin, which is dominated by gammadelta T cells, normal human skin has resident alphabeta T cells that are also sequenced, and this complicates analysis of the scalp TCR repertoire. TCR sequences shared between patients were less clear than in mice, possibly partly because of HLA diversity in the patient population. Higher clonality and more expanded CD8+ clones were observed in lesional scalp than in normal scalp, particularly in alopecia totalis/universalis, a finding suggestive of antigenic drive.

The germline ends are 20 bases apart after V is trimmed by 3 bases and J by 4 bases. Looking up the germline V gene yields CDR1 LGHNA and CDR2 YSLEER. Including cysteine and phenylalanine, the CDR3 has 17 amino acids. Only the CDR3 part of the read is kept: 51 bases, read in frame from the first base. The library was made by the immunoSEQ multiplex PCR assay. RNA was extracted from all samples and reverse transcribed into cDNA, which served as template for TCR sequencing. First-strand cDNA was synthesized using SuperScript III with a 2:1 mix of oligo-dT and random hexamers. A synthetic immune receptor repertoire was used to gauge amplification bias, and whatever bias remained was removed computationally. Under the source paper's analysis protocol: After raw reads were preprocessed to remove errors, the CDR3 was defined following IMGT conventions as running from the conserved cysteine to phenylalanine. To get clonality, Shannon entropy was normalized by log2 of the number of productive unique TCRs and the result was subtracted from 1. CD4 or CD8 identity of scalp clones was inferred by cross-referencing scalp TCRbeta sequences with sorted blood CD4 and CD8 repertoires. The table comes from immuneACCESS by way of TCRdb, which keeps in-frame sequences with V and J called. Part of the clones is missing from these tables; in studies checked, under half for an unresolved V gene and the rest for unknown reasons. V, J and clone size reflect that table, while D and trimming were determined from the DNA. Counted in this sample were about 110,000 clones; almost 60% of them appeared once. The biggest ten clones account for roughly 19% of the sample.

PBMCs were isolated by density centrifugation and stained for CD3, CD4 and CD8, and CD4+ and CD8+ T cells were sorted on a FACSAria. Scalp biopsies and blood samples were obtained from unaffected controls. Of note for this clone: Its antigen has not been determined. Nothing much larger sits one base from this clone, and base qualities are not available.

Sequenced material: CD8+ T cells sorted from blood. This chain joins TRBV4-3 to TRBJ2-3; D gene: possibly TRBD1, on 5 matching bases. The receptor was derived from a human donor in good health. The DNA reads TGCGCCAGCAGCCATCATATAAGGGGCTCCCTCCCAGATACGCAGTATTTT. The translation is CASSHHIRGSLPDTQYF.